These 13 T cell receptor beta chains were all obtained from the same sample, sequenced in a study of blood T cell repertoires in COVID-19. The protocol was immunoSEQ multiplex PCR, while the TCRdb copy is restricted to in-frame clones and leaves out a portion. The sample has about 83,000 clones, around 87% seen once. The specimen sequenced was peripheral blood. The receptor set was obtained from a man of 80 years or more with active or convalescent COVID-19.

The rearrangement joins TRBV28 to TRBJ1-6; D remains unclear. V was shortened by 6 bases and J by 7 bases, with 16 bases between the two germline ends. CDR3 length: 15 residues. The germline CDR1 and CDR2 sequences are MDHEN and SYDVKM. The CDR3 loop is CASSSFQYMNSPLHF. The CDR3 nucleotides read TGTGCCAGCAGCTCTTTCCAGTACATGAATTCACCCCTCCACTTT. The entire variable domain, with the rest obtained from reference TRBV28 and TRBJ1-6, is as follows: DVKVTQSSRYLVKRTGEKVFLECVQDMDHENMFWYRQDPGLGLRLIYFSYDVKMKEKGDIPEGYSVSREKKERFSLILESASTNQTSMYLCASSSFQYMNSPLHFGNGTRLTVT.

This chain joins TRBV30 and TRBJ2-2; 10 nucleotides align to TRBD2. Germline CDR1 reads GTSNPN; CDR2 reads SVGIG (reference sequence). V trimming: 5 bases; J trimming: 5 bases; junction bases outside the gene matches: 8. This CDR3 contains 15 residues. The CDR3 loop reads CAWGAAGGRTGELFF. The CDR3 DNA is TGTGCCTGGGGGGCAGCGGGAGGGAGAACCGGGGAGCTGTTTTTT.

The chain has TRBV6-5 and TRBJ2-3; 8 bases align to TRBD2. This CDR3 is built from 15 residues. The germline V gene encodes CDR1 MNHEY and CDR2 SVGAGI. V lost 8 bases, J lost 1 base, and 8 bases stayed unmatched. DNA for the CDR3: TGTGCCAGCGTCGGGGGGGCAGGGGGCACAGATACGCAGTATTTT. Translating it yields CASVGGAGGTDTQYF.

This clone was seen more than once but under ten times. This chain links TRBV28 with TRBJ1-1; possibly TRBD1 for D (5 bases). The CDR3 loop spans 14 amino acids. Germline CDR1 MDHEN, CDR2 SYDVKM. V dropped 3 bases and J dropped 6 bases, with 14 bases sitting between them. CDR3 protein: CASSLERGVAEAFF. The CDR3, as DNA: TGTGCCAGCAGTTTGGAAAGGGGCGTCGCTGAAGCTTTCTTT.

The V gene is TRBV5-1, the J gene TRBJ1-6; D is ambiguous. The CDR3 contains 18 residues. Germline V gene data show CDR1 as SGHRS and CDR2 as YFSETQ. Trimming left V 0 bases short and J 0 bases short, with 13 bases between. As DNA, the CDR3 is TGCGCCAGCAGCTTGGCCGGTGCGGGAAGCTCCTATAATTCACCCCTCCACTTT. Encoded protein: CASSLAGAGSSYNSPLHF. Full variable domain (remainder filled in from reference TRBV5-1 and TRBJ1-6): KAGVTQTPRYLIKTRGQQVTLSCSPISGHRSVSWYQQTPGQGLQFLFEYFSETQRNKGNFPGRFSGRQFSNSRSEMNVSTLELGDSALYLCASSLAGAGSSYNSPLHFGNGTRLTVT.

The chain joins TRBV27 to TRBJ1-2; D is ambiguous. This CDR3 is 13 amino acids long. Germline assignment: CDR1 MNHEY and CDR2 SMNVEV (reference sequence). V was clipped by 7 bases and J by 4 bases, with 13 bases between them. The CDR3 sequence is CASTQTPFYGYTF. The CDR3 DNA is TGTGCCAGCACTCAGACACCATTCTATGGCTACACCTTC.

The chain has TRBV10-3 and TRBJ2-5, with 9 bases lining up with TRBD1. The junction had 4 bases not matched to a gene; V was cut back by 4 bases and J by 1 base. The CDR3 covers 15 residues. Germline assignment: CDR1 ENHRY and CDR2 SYGVKD. The CDR3 here is CAISVDRGFQETQYF. For the CDR3, the DNA is TGTGCCATCAGTGTGGACAGGGGATTCCAAGAGACCCAGTACTTC.

The gene calls are TRBV6-1 and TRBJ2-7; 8 bases are a match to TRBD1. The V and J ends lost 1 base and 5 bases, in that order; junction bases with no gene match: 7. This CDR3 has 15 amino acids. Germline V lookup: CDR1 MNHNS, CDR2 SASEGT. The CDR3 coding sequence is TGTGCCAGCAGTGAAGGGACAGGGAGGAACGACGAGCAGTACGTC. Protein sequence: CASSEGTGRNDEQYV.

The V gene is TRBV3-1 (or the pseudogene TRBV3-2), the J gene TRBJ2-1; D is perhaps TRBD2 (6 bases). The length of the CDR3 is 15 residues. V gave up 4 bases and J gave up 7 bases, with 17 bases separating them. Germline CDR1 LGHDT, CDR2 YNNKEL (reference sequence). CDR3: CASSPAFQGGNEQFF. DNA for the CDR3: TGTGCCAGCAGCCCCGCCTTTCAGGGAGGTAATGAGCAGTTCTTC.

This chain links TRBV5-5 with TRBJ2-7; 13 nucleotides match TRBD2. Germline values: CDR1 SGHKS, CDR2 YYEKEE (reference sequence). This CDR3 contains 17 residues. V lost 4 bases, J lost 3 bases, and 10 bases stayed unmatched. The CDR3 nucleotides read TGTGCCAGCAGCCGAGGGACTAGCGGGACCCTCCTCTACGAGCAGTACGTC. It codes for CASSRGTSGTLLYEQYV.

This sequence joins TRBV6-1 and TRBJ2-1; TRBD2 might be the D (5 bases). The CDR3 spans 16 residues. Trimming stripped 4 bases from V and 5 bases from J, with 18 bases between. From germline, CDR1 is MNHNS and CDR2 SASEGT. CDR3 protein: CASSVTGISANNEQFF. CDR3 nucleotides: TGTGCCAGCAGTGTTACCGGGATTAGCGCTAACAATGAGCAGTTCTTC.

The CDR3 nucleotides are TGTGCCAGCGTTGCGGGAGTAAGCAATCAGCCCCAGCATTTT. It yields the protein CASVAGVSNQPQHF. This chain links TRBV2 with TRBJ1-5; no clear D gene. Looked up from germline, CDR1 is SNHLY and CDR2 is FYNNEI. CDR3 length: 14 amino acids. The germline V and J ends were trimmed by 8 bases and 1 base, with 12 bases remaining between them. Full variable domain (outside the CDR3, taken from reference TRBV2 and TRBJ1-5): EPEVTQTPSHQVTQMGQEVILRCVPISNHLYFYWYRQILGQKVEFLVSFYNNEISEKSEIFDDQFSVERPDGSNFTLKIRSTKLEDSAMYFCASVAGVSNQPQHFGDGTRLSIL.

The chain is built from TRBV28 and TRBJ1-4; the match to TRBD1 covers 10 bases. Germline values: CDR1 MDHEN, CDR2 SYDVKM. With V trimmed by 6 bases and J by 6 bases, 10 bases remained unmatched. The CDR3 has 16 amino acids. The CDR3 sequence: CASRRPGQGIHEKLFF. In DNA form, the CDR3 reads TGTGCCAGCAGGAGACCGGGACAGGGGATCCATGAAAAACTGTTTTTT.